This T cell receptor beta chain came from a study of early T cells in non-severe SARS-CoV-2 infection. The wider study: Sequencing used unsorted whole-blood bulk RNA, so chains lack pairing.

This clonotype was detected ten times or more. Individually, cDNA molecules had unique molecular identifiers attached to them. TCRdb re-called the 5' RACE reads with MiXCR, one entry per CDR3 protein. The sample shows roughly 38,000 distinct CDR3 sequences, 5.5% of them seen only once. CDR3 length equals 15 residues. Losses at the gene ends were 5 bases for V and 10 bases for J; bases not matched to a gene: 11. Germline V gene lookup returns CDR1 SGHTA and CDR2 FQGNSA. The material sequenced was whole blood, taken at baseline. This sequence originates from an adult who was a healthcare worker with PCR-confirmed SARS-CoV-2 infection or an uninfected control (not recorded which). V gene TRBV7-2 combines with J gene TRBJ2-1; TRBD1 matches 10 bases. The CDR3 bases are TGTGCCAGCAGCCCTCGACAGGGGGCTGTAAACGAGCAGTTCTTC. This sequence encodes CASSPRQGAVNEQFF.